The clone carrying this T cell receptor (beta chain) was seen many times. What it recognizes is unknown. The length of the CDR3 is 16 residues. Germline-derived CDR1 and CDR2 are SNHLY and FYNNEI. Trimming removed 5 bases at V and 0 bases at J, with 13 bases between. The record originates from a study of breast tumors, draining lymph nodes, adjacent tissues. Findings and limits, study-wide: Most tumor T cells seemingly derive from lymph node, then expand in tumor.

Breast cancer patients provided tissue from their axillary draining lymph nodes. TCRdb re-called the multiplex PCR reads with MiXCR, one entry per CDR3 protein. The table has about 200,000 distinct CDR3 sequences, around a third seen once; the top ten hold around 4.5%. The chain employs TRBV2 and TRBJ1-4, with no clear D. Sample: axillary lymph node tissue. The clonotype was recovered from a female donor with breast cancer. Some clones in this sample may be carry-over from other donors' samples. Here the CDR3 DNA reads TGTGCCAGCAGTCTCGACCTTAGGGCAACTAATGAAAAACTGTTTTTT. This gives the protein CASSLDLRATNEKLFF. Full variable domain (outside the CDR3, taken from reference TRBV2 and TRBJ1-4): EPEVTQTPSHQVTQMGQEVILRCVPISNHLYFYWYRQILGQKVEFLVSFYNNEISEKSEIFDDQFSVERPDGSNFTLKIRSTKLEDSAMYFCASSLDLRATNEKLFFGSGTQLSVL.